This section outlines one T cell receptor beta chain sequence together with its context. Its cognate antigen is unknown. The data stem from a study of beta chain features in type 1 diabetes. The CDR3 runs to 13 residues. V lost 6 bases and J 1 base, leaving 7 bases between the germline ends. The germline gives CDR1 SGDLS, CDR2 YYNGEE. Findings and caveats of the study: Moderate but significant shortening of TCRB CDR3s was recorded in all four CD4+ subsets from Type 1 diabetes patients.

The entirety of the isolated RNA underwent reverse transcription, so expressed TCRB transcripts were sequenced. Clones were read by immunoSEQ multiplex PCR, and TCRdb kept only the in-frame ones, dropping some. Here the sample spans 310,000 or so clones, roughly a tenth being singletons. Sorting of CD4+ naive, central memory, regulatory and stem cell-like memory cells was performed via CD45RO/CCR7/CD25/CD127/CD95/CD27. All sorted populations exceeded 95% purity. Sequenced material: central memory CD4+ T cells from blood. This sequence was found in a man aged 25-45 years with type 1 diabetes. This chain connects TRBV9 to TRBJ2-2; no reliable D call. The CDR3 DNA sequence: TGTGCCAGCACCTCAGGGAACACCGGGGAGCTGTTTTTT. It encodes CASTSGNTGELFF.